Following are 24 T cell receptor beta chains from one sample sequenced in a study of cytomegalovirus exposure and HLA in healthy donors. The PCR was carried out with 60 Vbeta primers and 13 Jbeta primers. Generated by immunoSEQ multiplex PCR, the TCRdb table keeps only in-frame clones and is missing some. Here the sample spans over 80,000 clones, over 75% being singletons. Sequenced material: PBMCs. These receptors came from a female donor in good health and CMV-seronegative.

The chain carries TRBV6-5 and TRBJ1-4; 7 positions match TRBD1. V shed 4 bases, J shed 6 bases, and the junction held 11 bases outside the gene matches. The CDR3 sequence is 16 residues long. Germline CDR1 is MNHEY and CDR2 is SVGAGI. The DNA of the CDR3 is TGTGCCAGCAGTTCCCCCCACAGGGGACGGGATGAAAAACTGTTTTTT. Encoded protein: CASSSPHRGRDEKLFF.

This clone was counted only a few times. The CDR3 here is CASSGVADLIWVQYF. In DNA form, the CDR3 reads TGTGCCAGCAGCGGGGTGGCGGATTTGATTTGGGTGCAGTACTTC. The chain has TRBV28 and TRBJ2-7, with D perhaps matching TRBD2 (5 bases). In germline, CDR1 is MDHEN, CDR2 SYDVKM. The V end was cut by 6 bases, the J end by 9 bases, with 24 bases between. CDR3 length: 15 amino acids.

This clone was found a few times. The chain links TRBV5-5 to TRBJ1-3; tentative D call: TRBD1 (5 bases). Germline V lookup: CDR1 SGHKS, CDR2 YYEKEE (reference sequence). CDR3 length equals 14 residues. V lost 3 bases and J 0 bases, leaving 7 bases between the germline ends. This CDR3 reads CASSSTVSGNTIYF. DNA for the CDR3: TGTGCCAGCAGCTCGACAGTCTCTGGAAACACCATATATTTT.

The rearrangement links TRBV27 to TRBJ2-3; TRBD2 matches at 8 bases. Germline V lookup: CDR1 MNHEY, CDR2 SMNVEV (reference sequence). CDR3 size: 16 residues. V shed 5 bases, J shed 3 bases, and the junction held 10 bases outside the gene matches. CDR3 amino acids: CASSNLAGTRTDTQYF. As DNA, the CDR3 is TGTGCCAGCAGTAACTTAGCGGGAACGAGGACAGATACGCAGTATTTT.

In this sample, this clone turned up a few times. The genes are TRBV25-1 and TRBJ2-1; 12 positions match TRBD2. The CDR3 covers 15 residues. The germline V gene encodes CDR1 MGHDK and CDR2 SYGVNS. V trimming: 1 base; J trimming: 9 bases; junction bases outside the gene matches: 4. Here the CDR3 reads CASSESSGRGGEQFF. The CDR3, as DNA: TGTGCCAGCAGTGAATCTAGCGGGAGGGGAGGTGAGCAGTTCTTC.

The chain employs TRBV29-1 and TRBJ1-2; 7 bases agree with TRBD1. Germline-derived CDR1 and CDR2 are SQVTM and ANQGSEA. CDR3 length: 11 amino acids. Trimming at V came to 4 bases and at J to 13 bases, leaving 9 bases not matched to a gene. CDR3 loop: CSVVQGERGTF. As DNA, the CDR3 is TGCAGCGTTGTCCAGGGGGAGAGGGGCACCTTC.

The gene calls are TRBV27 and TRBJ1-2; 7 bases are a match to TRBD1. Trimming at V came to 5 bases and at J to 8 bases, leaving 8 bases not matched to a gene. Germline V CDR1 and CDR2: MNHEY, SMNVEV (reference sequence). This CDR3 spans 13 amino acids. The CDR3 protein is CASSPGQEQGYTF. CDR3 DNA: TGTGCCAGCAGTCCCGGACAGGAGCAGGGCTACACCTTC.

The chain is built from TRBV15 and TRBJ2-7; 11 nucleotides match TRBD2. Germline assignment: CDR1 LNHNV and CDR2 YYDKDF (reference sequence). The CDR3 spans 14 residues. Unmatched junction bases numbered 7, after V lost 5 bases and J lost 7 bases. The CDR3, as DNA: TGTGCCACCAGCCCACTAGCGGGGGTGGGGGAGCAGTACTTC. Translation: CATSPLAGVGEQYF.

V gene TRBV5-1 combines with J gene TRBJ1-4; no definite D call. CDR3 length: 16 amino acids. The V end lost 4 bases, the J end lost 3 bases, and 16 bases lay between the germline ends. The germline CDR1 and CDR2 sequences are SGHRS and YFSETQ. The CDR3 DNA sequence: TGCGCCAGCAGCGATGGACCGGTGGAGGCTAATGAAAAACTGTTTTTT. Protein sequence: CASSDGPVEANEKLFF.

DNA of the CDR3: TGTGCCAGCAGTTCTGGGCCGAATCAGCCCCAGCATTTT. It translates to CASSSGPNQPQHF. The gene calls are TRBV28 and TRBJ1-5; no clear D. Germline loops: CDR1 MDHEN, CDR2 SYDVKM. CDR3 length: 13 amino acids. The germline V and J ends were trimmed by 4 bases and 4 bases, with 8 bases remaining between them.

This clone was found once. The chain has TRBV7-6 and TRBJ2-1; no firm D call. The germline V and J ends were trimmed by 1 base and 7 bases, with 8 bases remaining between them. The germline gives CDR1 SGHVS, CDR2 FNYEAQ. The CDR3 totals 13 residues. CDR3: CASSLVPQNEQFF. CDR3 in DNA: TGTGCCAGCAGCTTAGTCCCACAAAATGAGCAGTTCTTC.

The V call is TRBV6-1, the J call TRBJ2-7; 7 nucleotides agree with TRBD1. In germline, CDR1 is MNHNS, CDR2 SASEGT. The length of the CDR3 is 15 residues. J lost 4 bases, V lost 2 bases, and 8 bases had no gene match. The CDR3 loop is CASSESTGVQYEQYF. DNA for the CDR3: TGTGCCAGCAGTGAATCAACAGGGGTCCAGTACGAGCAGTACTTC.

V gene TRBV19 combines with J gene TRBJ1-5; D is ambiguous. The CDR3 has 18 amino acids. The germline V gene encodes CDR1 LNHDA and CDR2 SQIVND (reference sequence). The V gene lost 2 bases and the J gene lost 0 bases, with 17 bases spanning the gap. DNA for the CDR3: TGTGCCAGTAGTATAAGTACGGTTGTTCTCTATAGCAATCAGCCCCAGCATTTT. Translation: CASSISTVVLYSNQPQHF.

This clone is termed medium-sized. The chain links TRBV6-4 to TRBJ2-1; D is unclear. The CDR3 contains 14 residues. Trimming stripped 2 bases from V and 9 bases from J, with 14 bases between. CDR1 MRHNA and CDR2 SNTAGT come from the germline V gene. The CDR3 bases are TGTGCCAGCAGTGACGAGGCAGCAGTGGGTGAGCAGTTCTTC. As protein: CASSDEAAVGEQFF.

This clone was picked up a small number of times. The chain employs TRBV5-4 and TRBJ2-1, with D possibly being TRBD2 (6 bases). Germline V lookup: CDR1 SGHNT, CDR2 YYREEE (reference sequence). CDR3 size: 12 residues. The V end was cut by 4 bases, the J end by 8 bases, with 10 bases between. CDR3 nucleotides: TGTGCCAGCAGCCCATCGGGAGATGAGCAGTTCTTC. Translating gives CASSPSGDEQFF.

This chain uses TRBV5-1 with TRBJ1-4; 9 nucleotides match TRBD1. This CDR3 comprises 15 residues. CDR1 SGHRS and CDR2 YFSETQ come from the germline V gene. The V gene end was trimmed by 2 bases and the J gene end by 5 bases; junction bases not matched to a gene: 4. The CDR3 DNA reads TGCGCCAGCAGCTTACCGGGACAGGGAAATGAAAAACTGTTTTTT. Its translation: CASSLPGQGNEKLFF.

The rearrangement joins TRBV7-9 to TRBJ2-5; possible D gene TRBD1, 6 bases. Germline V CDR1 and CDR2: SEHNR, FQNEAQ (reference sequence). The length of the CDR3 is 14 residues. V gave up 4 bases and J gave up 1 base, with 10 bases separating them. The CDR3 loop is CASSSRDIQETQYF. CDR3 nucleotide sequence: TGTGCCAGCAGCTCTCGGGACATCCAAGAGACCCAGTACTTC.

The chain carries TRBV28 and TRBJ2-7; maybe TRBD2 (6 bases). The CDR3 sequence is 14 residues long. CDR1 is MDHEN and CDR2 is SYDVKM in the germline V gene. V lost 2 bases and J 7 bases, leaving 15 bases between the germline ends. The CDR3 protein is CASSLGGTASEQYF. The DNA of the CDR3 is TGTGCCAGCAGTTTAGGAGGGACCGCCTCTGAGCAGTACTTC.

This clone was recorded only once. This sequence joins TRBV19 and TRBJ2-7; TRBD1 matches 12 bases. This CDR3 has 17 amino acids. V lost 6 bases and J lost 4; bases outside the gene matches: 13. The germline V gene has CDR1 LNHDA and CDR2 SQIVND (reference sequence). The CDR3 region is CASSMGLGQGAVYEQYF. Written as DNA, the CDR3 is TGTGCCAGTAGCATGGGTTTGGGACAGGGGGCAGTTTACGAGCAGTACTTC.

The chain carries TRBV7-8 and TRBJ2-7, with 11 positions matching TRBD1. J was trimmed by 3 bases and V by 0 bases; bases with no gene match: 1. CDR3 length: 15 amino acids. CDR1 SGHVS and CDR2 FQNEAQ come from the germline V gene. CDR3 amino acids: CASSLAGTGGYEQYF. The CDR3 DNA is TGTGCCAGCAGCTTAGCCGGGACAGGGGGCTACGAGCAGTACTTC.

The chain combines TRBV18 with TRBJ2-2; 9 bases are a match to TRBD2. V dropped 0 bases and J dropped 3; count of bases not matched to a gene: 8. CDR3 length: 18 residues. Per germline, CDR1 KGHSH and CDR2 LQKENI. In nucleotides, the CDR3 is TGTGCCAGCTCACCACCTGAACTAGCGGGCCGGTACACCGGGGAGCTGTTTTTT. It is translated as CASSPPELAGRYTGELFF.

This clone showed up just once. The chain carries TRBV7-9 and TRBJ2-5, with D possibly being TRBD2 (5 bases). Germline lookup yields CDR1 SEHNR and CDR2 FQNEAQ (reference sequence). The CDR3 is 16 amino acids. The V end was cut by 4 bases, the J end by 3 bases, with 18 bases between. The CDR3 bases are TGTGCCAGCAGCTCTACCCAACGGGGAAGGGAAGAGACCCAGTACTTC. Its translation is CASSSTQRGREETQYF.

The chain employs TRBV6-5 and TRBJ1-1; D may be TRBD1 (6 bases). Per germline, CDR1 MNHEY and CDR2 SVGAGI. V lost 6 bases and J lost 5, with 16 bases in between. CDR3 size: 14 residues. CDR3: CASSPLQGRTEAFF. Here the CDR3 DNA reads TGTGCCAGCAGCCCGCTTCAGGGGCGAACTGAAGCTTTCTTT.

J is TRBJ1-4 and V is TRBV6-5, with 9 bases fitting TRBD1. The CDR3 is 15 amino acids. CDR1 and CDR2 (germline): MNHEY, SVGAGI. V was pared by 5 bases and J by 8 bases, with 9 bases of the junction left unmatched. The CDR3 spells CASSLYMDRGEKLFF. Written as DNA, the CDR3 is TGTGCCAGCAGTCTCTATATGGACAGGGGCGAAAAACTGTTTTTT.